This is a list of T cell receptor beta chains from one sample in a study of identical twins. TCRdb called the 5' RACE reads again in MiXCR, with one record for every CDR3 protein. The sample has some 1,700,000 distinct CDR3 sequences, less than 35% seen once. The sample comprised cord blood. These receptors were collected from a newborn girl in good health. Both conserved end residues are part of each CDR3. D genes are given only for firm matches. Some rows mark clone size as missing; the rest say once, few, many or name a class of expanded clone.

j_gene,abundance,d_gene,v_gene,CDR3nt,CDR3aa
TRBJ2-1,-,-,TRBV11-2,TGTGCCAGCAGCTCCCTACTGAACTCCTACAATGAGCAGTTCTTC,CASSSLLNSYNEQFF
TRBJ2-7,few,-,TRBV7-2,TGTGCCAGCAGCTGGACTCTGCACTACGAGCAGTACTTC,CASSWTLHYEQYF
TRBJ2-7,few,-,TRBV2,TGTGCCAGCAGTGAATCCGTCATCTCCTACGAGCAGTACTTC,CASSESVISYEQYF
TRBJ1-3,-,-,TRBV25-1,TGTGCCAGCAGTGATGGACTGCGTCGCAGGGACTCTGGAAACACCATATATTTT,CASSDGLRRRDSGNTIYF
TRBJ1-2,many,-,TRBV29-1,TGCAGCGTTGAAGATCTGGAGGGTCTTAGGGATGGCTACACCTTC,CSVEDLEGLRDGYTF
TRBJ2-3,-,-,TRBV20-1,TGCAGTGCTAGAGACCGTGCTAGAAACCGAGGGGATACGCAGTATTTT,CSARDRARNRGDTQYF
TRBJ1-2,-,TRBD1,TRBV29-1,TGCAGCGTTGTACTGACCCTTACAGACAGGGGTGGGTATGGCTACACCTTC,CSVVLTLTDRGGYGYTF
TRBJ2-4,many,-,TRBV12-3/TRBV12-4,TGTGCCAGCAGTCCCCGGACGGTTAAAAACATTCAGTACTTC,CASSPRTVKNIQYF
TRBJ1-2,few,-,TRBV5-5,TGTGCCAGCAGCTTGATGTACAGAAGCTACACCTTC,CASSLMYRSYTF
TRBJ2-5,once,-,TRBV20-1,TGCAGTGCTGAGTCTAGCGTCCAAGAGACCCAGTACTTC,CSAESSVQETQYF
TRBJ2-5,-,-,TRBV13,TGTGCCAGCAGCCCCGTCGCCACGGGTCAAGGGACCCAGTACTTC,CASSPVATGQGTQYF
TRBJ2-3,-,-,TRBV20-1,TGCAGTGCCAAAGGGGGGCGGACAGATACGCAGTATTTT,CSAKGGRTDTQYF
TRBJ2-7,few,TRBD1,TRBV4-2,TGTGCCAGCAGCTCTTACCGGGACAGGGCCTACGAGCAGTACTTC,CASSSYRDRAYEQYF
TRBJ1-2,-,TRBD1,TRBV25-1,TGTGCCAGCAGTGATTACCCGACAGGGGGCATCCATGGCTACACCTTC,CASSDYPTGGIHGYTF
TRBJ2-1,-,-,TRBV27,TGTGCCACCCGAAGTTGGGGCAATGAGCAGTTCTTC,CATRSWGNEQFF
TRBJ1-4,once,TRBD1,TRBV7-9,TGTGCCAGCAGCCGACAGGGGGCGGAGGAAAAACTGTTTTTT,CASSRQGAEEKLFF
TRBJ2-3,-,-,TRBV20-1,TGCAGTGTCTTGGGGCACAGCACAGATACGCAGTATTTT,CSVLGHSTDTQYF
TRBJ1-1,few,-,TRBV28,TGTGCCAGCGGGGAAAGGGTGAACACTGAAGCTTTCTTT,CASGERVNTEAFF
TRBJ2-3,-,TRBD2,TRBV4-1,TGCGCCAGCAGCCAAGTTTTGCGGGGAGGGACAGATACGCAGTATTTT,CASSQVLRGGTDTQYF
TRBJ2-7,-,TRBD2,TRBV7-9,TGTGCCAGTTTGAGCGGTAGCGGGAGGGCCTACGAGCAGTACTTC,CASLSGSGRAYEQYF
TRBJ2-3,-,TRBD2,TRBV27,TGTGCCAGCAGTTCCTTATTCCTAGCGGGGGCCCGTACGCAGTATTTT,CASSSLFLAGARTQYF
TRBJ2-5,-,-,TRBV11-2,TGTGCCAGCAGCTTAGTGGACGTGTTGTGGTGGGGTCGGGAGACCCAGTACTTC,CASSLVDVLWWGRETQYF
TRBJ2-3,few,-,TRBV11-2,TGTGCCAGCAGCCCCTGGGGCCAGGTCACAGATACGCAGTATTTT,CASSPWGQVTDTQYF
TRBJ1-4,few,-,TRBV5-1,TGCGCCAGCAGCTTGGACGGGATTAATGAAAAACTGTTTTTT,CASSLDGINEKLFF
TRBJ2-7,few,-,TRBV20-1,TGCAGTGTGGCGACTTTCTCCTACGAGCAGTACTTC,CSVATFSYEQYF
TRBJ2-5,-,-,TRBV5-1,TGCGCCAGCAGCTTGCGGGATGGGACCCAGTACTTC,CASSLRDGTQYF
TRBJ2-5,few,TRBD2,TRBV15,TGTGCCACCAGCAGTCTCTCCGGACTAGCTAAACAAGAGACCCAGTACTTC,CATSSLSGLAKQETQYF
TRBJ1-1,-,TRBD1,TRBV10-1,TGCGCCAGCACCAGACAGGGACGTTACGCTGAAGCTTTCTTT,CASTRQGRYAEAFF
TRBJ1-4,-,-,TRBV7-9,TGTGCCAGCAGCCCGCAGGGCTTGGGCGAAAAACTGTTTTTT,CASSPQGLGEKLFF
TRBJ2-5,-,TRBD1,TRBV6-1,TGTGCCAGCAGAGCGATACCTCAGGGGGTCCAAGAGACCCAGTACTTC,CASRAIPQGVQETQYF
TRBJ2-2,-,TRBD1,TRBV20-1,TGCAGTGCTGCGGGACAGGCGAACACCGGGGAGCTGTTTTTT,CSAAGQANTGELFF
TRBJ1-1,-,TRBD1,TRBV5-1,TGCGCCAGCAGCTGGGACAGGGAGGCGGCATTGAACACTGAAGCTTTCTTT,CASSWDREAALNTEAFF
TRBJ2-7,-,-,TRBV5-6,TGTGCCAGCAGCCACCTTGAGATGAGCTCCTACGAGCAGTACTTC,CASSHLEMSSYEQYF
TRBJ1-5,-,-,TRBV6-1,TGTGCCAGCAGTGAAGTGACGGCCGATAGCAATCAGCCCCAGCATTTT,CASSEVTADSNQPQHF
TRBJ2-2,-,-,TRBV3-1,TGTGCCAGCAGCCGCTCATGGGGCGGCCCGATGAACACCGGGGAGCTGTTTTTT,CASSRSWGGPMNTGELFF
TRBJ2-7,-,-,TRBV20-1,TGCAGTGCTAGAGATGTAGGACAGCCCTCCTACGAGCAGTACTTC,CSARDVGQPSYEQYF
TRBJ2-1,few,TRBD2,TRBV20-1,TGCAGTGCTGGTTTACGACTAGCTGGTATCGATGAGCAGTTCTTC,CSAGLRLAGIDEQFF
TRBJ1-6,-,-,TRBV30,TGTGCCGGCCGGGCAGGGACCTATAATTCACCCCTCCACTTT,CAGRAGTYNSPLHF
TRBJ2-1,-,TRBD2,TRBV6-2/TRBV6-3,TGTGCCAGCACACCGCAGGTTGCGGGAGCTTACAATGAGCAGTTCTTC,CASTPQVAGAYNEQFF
TRBJ2-3,-,-,TRBV3-1,TGTGCCAGCAGCCAGACTTTTAAAGATACGCAGTATTTT,CASSQTFKDTQYF
TRBJ2-3,-,-,TRBV30,TGTGCCTGGAGTGGGGACTTACCCACCACAGATACGCAGTATTTT,CAWSGDLPTTDTQYF
TRBJ2-1,-,-,TRBV20-1,TGCGGTGCTAGAGATCCCGGGACAAGGGGGGGGTCCTACAATGAGCAGTTCTTC,CGARDPGTRGGSYNEQFF
TRBJ2-1,-,TRBD2,TRBV14,TGTGCCAGCAGCCAATGGAAGACTAGCCGATACAATGAGCAGTTCTTC,CASSQWKTSRYNEQFF